The 19 T cell receptor beta chains below all came from one sample that was sequenced in a study of Ad26.COV2.S vaccination and SARS-CoV-2 variants. Indicated treatment: some 19 received Ad26.COV2.S at low or high dose, single or two shots; a few received placebo; per-sample allocation not given. Samples were taken on day 63 after the first vaccine or placebo injection. The data were produced by immunoSEQ multiplex PCR, yet TCRdb's version contains in-frame clones alone and is incomplete. The sample carries roughly 500,000 clones, approximately 89% recorded once. The sample here was peripheral blood, taken in a trial of Ad26.COV2.S vaccine versus placebo. The receptor set was obtained from a person between 18 and 60 years old who received the Ad26.COV2.S COVID-19 vaccine or a placebo.

The V call is TRBV30, the J call TRBJ1-2; 7 bases agree with TRBD1. V was pared by 5 bases and J by 5 bases, with 14 bases of the junction left unmatched. There are 15 residues in the CDR3. Germline V gene data show CDR1 as GTSNPN and CDR2 as SVGIG (reference sequence). The chain's CDR3 is CAWVDPDRPNYGYTF. The CDR3 DNA sequence: TGTGCCTGGGTTGACCCGGACAGGCCAAATTATGGCTACACCTTC.

This clone was observed once. This chain connects TRBV18 to TRBJ1-1, with D possibly TRBD1 on 5 matching bases. V was shortened by 3 bases and J by 1 base, with 9 bases between the two germline ends. CDR3 length: 14 amino acids. From germline, CDR1 is KGHSH and CDR2 LQKENI. CDR3 loop: CASSPGRSNTEAFF. The DNA of the CDR3 is TGTGCCAGCTCACCGGGACGGTCGAACACTGAAGCTTTCTTT. The whole variable domain, remainder taken from reference TRBV18 and TRBJ1-1, is NAGVMQNPRHLVRRRGQEARLRCSPMKGHSHVYWYRQLPEEGLKFMVYLQKENIIDESGMPKERFSAEFPKEGPSILRIQQVVRGDSAAYFCASSPGRSNTEAFFGQGTRLTVV.

The V and J genes are TRBV9 and TRBJ1-1, with D hard to call. The V gene's germline CDR1 is SGDLS and CDR2 YYNGEE. The CDR3 consists of 14 residues. The V gene lost 0 bases and the J gene lost 4 bases, with 10 bases spanning the gap. The CDR3 nucleotides read TGTGCCAGCAGCGTAGAATCCCTGGGCACTGAAGCTTTCTTT. It is translated as CASSVESLGTEAFF. The full variable domain, in which reference TRBV9 and TRBJ1-1 provide the parts outside the CDR3, is DSGVTQTPKHLITATGQRVTLRCSPRSGDLSVYWYQQSLDQGLQFLIQYYNGEERAKGNILERFSAQQFPDLHSELNLSSLELGDSALYFCASSVESLGTEAFFGQGTRLTVV.

The rearrangement links TRBV2 to TRBJ1-4; D perhaps matches TRBD1 (6 bases). CDR1 and CDR2 from the germline V gene are SNHLY and FYNNEI. The CDR3 is 14 residues long. The germline V and J ends were trimmed by 6 bases and 6 bases, with 14 bases remaining between them. The CDR3 coding sequence is TGTGCCAGCAGGTACAGGGCCGTCGATGAAAAACTGTTTTTT. Encoded protein: CASRYRAVDEKLFF.

V and J are TRBV6-1 and TRBJ1-2; 7 bases match TRBD1. V lost 3 bases, J lost 5 bases, and 0 bases stayed unmatched. Germline loops: CDR1 MNHNS, CDR2 SASEGT. The CDR3 consists of 12 residues. CDR3 sequence reads: CASSETGYGYTF. The CDR3 DNA reads TGTGCCAGCAGTGAGACAGGGTATGGCTACACCTTC.

Details on this clone: A read error may produce the germline difference seen at one junction end. The chain couples TRBV28 to TRBJ1-4, with D hard to call. Germline V gene data show CDR1 as MDHEN and CDR2 as SYDVKM. This CDR3 contains 11 residues. The chain's CDR3 is CASSWSGPQVF. The CDR3 nucleotides read TGTGCCAGCAGTTGGTCCGGTCCGCAGGTTTTT.

The genes are TRBV7-2 and TRBJ1-5; 7 bases are shared with TRBD1. Germline trimming cut 6 bases from V and 9 bases from J; bases unmatched to any gene: 14. The germline V gene has CDR1 SGHTA and CDR2 FQGNSA. The CDR3 is 15 amino acids. CDR3: CASRRSGTDSLPQHF. In DNA form, the CDR3 reads TGTGCCAGCAGACGGAGCGGGACAGATTCTCTGCCCCAGCATTTT.

This clone was counted once. This chain connects TRBV7-2 to TRBJ1-3; D is unresolved. V gave up 6 bases and J gave up 0 bases, with 9 bases separating them. In germline, CDR1 is SGHTA, CDR2 FQGNSA. There are 14 residues in the CDR3. The CDR3 DNA reads TGTGCCAGCAGGCTAGCATTCTCTGGAAACACCATATATTTT. This codes for CASRLAFSGNTIYF. The complete variable domain, with remaining parts taken from reference TRBV7-2 and TRBJ1-3, reads GAGVSQSPSNKVTEKGKDVELRCDPISGHTALYWYRQSLGQGLEFLIYFQGNSAPDKSGLPSDRFSAERTGGSVSTLTIQRTQQEDSAVYLCASRLAFSGNTIYFGEGSWLTVV.

This clone occurred once. Since no conserved phenylalanine or tryptophan closes the CDR3, a read error is the likely cause. The gene calls are TRBV6-5 and TRBJ2-7, with D tentatively TRBD1 or TRBD2 (5 bases each). The V gene's germline CDR1 is MNHEY and CDR2 SVGAGI. The V and J ends lost 5 bases and 2 bases respectively, with 13 bases between them. The CDR3 has 14 amino acids. The CDR3 nucleotides read TGTGCCAGCAGTCTCCGGGACGGGCCCTACGAGCAGTACCTC. It translates to CASSLRDGPYEQYL.

This clone has ten or more counts. The J gene is TRBJ1-6, the V gene TRBV7-6; unclear D gene. The germline V and J ends were trimmed by 2 bases and 11 bases, with 10 bases remaining between them. This CDR3 is built from 13 residues. Germline CDR1 SGHVS, CDR2 FNYEAQ. The CDR3 protein is CASSLIFTAPLHF. CDR3 coding DNA: TGTGCCAGCAGCTTAATATTTACGGCACCCCTCCACTTT.

This clone was detected only once. The chain recombines TRBV28 with TRBJ2-2; D not certain. V lost 3 bases and J lost 3, with 11 bases in between. This CDR3 region has 15 residues. Germline V gene sequence: CDR1 MDHEN, CDR2 SYDVKM. The CDR3 region is CASSFWKMDTGELFF. The CDR3 DNA follows: TGTGCCAGCAGTTTTTGGAAAATGGACACCGGGGAGCTGTTTTTT.

The genes are TRBV11-1 and TRBJ1-1; a weak D match, TRBD1 (6 bases). V dropped 4 bases and J dropped 4 bases, with 10 bases sitting between them. The germline CDR1 and CDR2 sequences are SGHAT and FQDESV (reference sequence). The CDR3 covers 13 residues. CDR3 nucleotide sequence: TGTGCCAGCAGCTCACAGGGTAGCACTGAAGCTTTCTTT. Its translation is CASSSQGSTEAFF.

CDR3 sequence reads: CASSPSGGTVIEQFF. DNA for the CDR3: TGCGCCAGCAGCCCTAGCGGGGGGACGGTGATTGAGCAGTTCTTC. The chain has TRBV5-1 and TRBJ2-1; TRBD2 matches at 11 bases. V shed 4 bases, J shed 9 bases, and the junction held 9 bases outside the gene matches. CDR1 and CDR2 from the germline V gene are SGHRS and YFSETQ. This CDR3 has 15 amino acids.

V and J are TRBV5-1 and TRBJ1-4; no clear D. Germline CDR1 and CDR2: SGHRS and YFSETQ. V was pared by 1 base and J by 4 bases, with 8 bases between. This CDR3 has 14 residues. The CDR3 region has the DNA TGCGCCAGCAGCTTGCGCAGCGTTAATGAAAAACTGTTTTTT. Its protein is CASSLRSVNEKLFF. Full variable domain (remainder filled in from reference TRBV5-1 and TRBJ1-4): KAGVTQTPRYLIKTRGQQVTLSCSPISGHRSVSWYQQTPGQGLQFLFEYFSETQRNKGNFPGRFSGRQFSNSRSEMNVSTLELGDSALYLCASSLRSVNEKLFFGSGTQLSVL.

This chain uses TRBV5-5 with TRBJ1-1; 7 bases fit TRBD1. Germline values: CDR1 SGHKS, CDR2 YYEKEE (reference sequence). After removal of 1 base from V and 6 bases from J, the junction contained 3 bases not matched to a gene. This CDR3 has 13 residues. CDR3 nucleotides: TGTGCCAGCAGCTTGCCAGGGGGTGCTGAAGCTTTCTTT. It yields the protein CASSLPGGAEAFF.

This clone was seen once. V gene TRBV7-9 combines with J gene TRBJ2-6, with D possibly being TRBD1 or TRBD2 (5 bases each). The CDR3 runs 19 residues. Trimming removed 5 bases from V and 0 bases from J, with 20 bases in between. The germline V gene encodes CDR1 SEHNR and CDR2 FQNEAQ (reference sequence). The CDR3 region is CASSLGPGTVRSGANVLTF. CDR3 DNA: TGTGCCAGCAGCCTCGGCCCCGGGACGGTTCGCTCTGGGGCCAACGTCCTGACTTTC.

The chain recombines TRBV6-2 or TRBV6-3 with TRBJ1-1; 9 bases are shared with TRBD1. Looked up from germline, CDR1 is MNHEY and CDR2 is SVGEGT. There are 13 residues in the CDR3. Trimming took 5 bases from V and 8 from J; bases not matched to a gene: 6. CDR3 DNA: TGTGCCAGCAGTCAACACAGGGGGCCCGAAGCTTTCTTT. Translating it yields CASSQHRGPEAFF.

This clone was seen just once. For the CDR3, the DNA is TGTGCCACCAGCCATGACGGCCTAAGGGGCTACACCTTC. Its protein is CATSHDGLRGYTF. The chain uses TRBV12-3 or TRBV12-4 and TRBJ1-2; D is ambiguous. The CDR3 is 13 amino acids. V shed 10 bases and J shed 8 bases, with 20 bases lying between them.

Of note for this clone: One end of the junction fails to match germline, which may point to a read error. The chain employs TRBV29-1 and TRBJ1-1; D perhaps matches TRBD1 (6 bases). The CDR3 spans 13 residues. Germline values: CDR1 SQVTM, CDR2 ANQGSEA. CDR3: CSVEGQWNTEAFF. The CDR3 nucleotides read TGCAGCGTAGAAGGACAGTGGAACACTGAAGCTTTCTTT.